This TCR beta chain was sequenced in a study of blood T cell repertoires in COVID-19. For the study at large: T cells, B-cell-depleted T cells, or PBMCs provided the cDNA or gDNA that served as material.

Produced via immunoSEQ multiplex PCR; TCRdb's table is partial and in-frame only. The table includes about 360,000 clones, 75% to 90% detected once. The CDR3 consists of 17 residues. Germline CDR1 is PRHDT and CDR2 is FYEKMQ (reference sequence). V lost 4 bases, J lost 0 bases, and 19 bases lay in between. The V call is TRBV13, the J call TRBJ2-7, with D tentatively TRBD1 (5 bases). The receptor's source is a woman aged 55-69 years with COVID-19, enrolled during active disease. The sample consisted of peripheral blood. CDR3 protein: CASSSVKRQTASYEQYF. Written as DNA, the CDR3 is TGTGCCAGCAGCTCCGTTAAACGACAGACCGCCTCCTACGAGCAGTACTTC.